This TCR beta chain appears in the sequencing data of a study of shared clonotypes between healthy human individuals. Findings and limits, study-wide: It was expected that sequencing depth would affect clonotype sharing among donors. Memory subsets had estimated richness that was generally smaller than that of naive subsets.

As defined, naive CD8 cells were CD45RO-negative and positively selected for CCR7, with terminally differentiated effector memory CD45RA+ cells excluded. For every subset, genomic DNA was evenly distributed across several immunoSEQ plates. Replicate PCRs run on sorted subsets employed approximately 0.2 ug DNA, approximately 30,000 T cell genomes. Only in-frame clones appear in the TCRdb table, and some are missing; sequencing was by immunoSEQ multiplex PCR. The sample holds millions of clones, 85% to 95% seen once. This clone has only a few counts. Antigen specificity is unknown. The CDR3 contains 16 residues. Per the germline V gene, CDR1 is SGDLS and CDR2 is YYNGEE. With 0 bases removed from V and 1 base from J, the gap between germline ends came to 13 bases.

The receptor was isolated from a young man in good health. Some clones in this sample may be carry-over from other donors' samples. The specimen sequenced was naive CD8+ T cells from PBMCs. V gene TRBV9 combines with J gene TRBJ1-1, with unresolved D. DNA for the CDR3: TGTGCCAGCAGCGTAGGTCCGGCCCCGGGGAACACTGAAGCTTTCTTT. This codes for CASSVGPAPGNTEAFF.